Listed below are T cell receptor beta chains from one sample, sequenced in a study of cytomegalovirus exposure and HLA in healthy donors. This table comes from immunoSEQ multiplex PCR, and its TCRdb copy is limited to in-frame clones, with some not included. The sample contains approximately 110,000 clones, 65% to 75% of which appear only once. Sequenced sample: PBMCs. The receptors were gathered from a woman between 50 and 59 years old in good health and CMV-seropositive. Each CDR3 is given with its conserved first and last residue. The order of the fields is J gene, D gene, clone size, V gene, CDR3 protein, CDR3 DNA. A D gene is named only where the DNA matches it firmly. Size is stated for part of the rows, as once, few or many counts, or as a class when the clone is expanded.

TRBJ1-5	NA	NA	TRBV5-1	CASSFDGGSNQPQHF	TGCGCCAGCAGCTTTGACGGGGGAAGCAATCAGCCCCAGCATTTT
TRBJ2-1	TRBD1	NA	TRBV27	CASSSRQGFGNEQFF	TGTGCCAGCAGTTCCAGACAGGGCTTCGGCAATGAGCAGTTCTTC
TRBJ2-3	TRBD2	NA	TRBV4-2	CASSQEPTSKGTDTQYF	TGTGCCAGCAGCCAAGAACCGACTAGCAAGGGAACAGATACGCAGTATTTT
TRBJ1-2	TRBD1	NA	TRBV7-9	CSSSLATGAVKDGYTF	TGTTCCAGCAGCTTAGCAACAGGGGCCGTCAAGGATGGCTACACCTTC
TRBJ2-7	TRBD1	NA	TRBV9	CASSVSGTGNNEQYF	TGTGCCAGCAGCGTAAGCGGGACAGGGAATAACGAGCAGTACTTC
TRBJ2-3	NA	NA	TRBV30	CAWTREYTDTQYF	TGTGCCTGGACCAGGGAATACACAGATACGCAGTATTTT
TRBJ2-7	TRBD2	few	TRBV2	CAVSGGGYEQYF	TGTGCCGTCTCGGGGGGGGGCTACGAGCAGTACTTC
TRBJ2-1	NA	NA	TRBV6-1	CASSEQGNEQFF	TGTGCCAGCAGTGAGCAGGGGAATGAGCAGTTCTTC
TRBJ2-2	NA	NA	TRBV19	CASSIGGSRSNTGELFF	TGTGCCAGTAGTATAGGAGGCAGCCGGAGTAACACCGGGGAGCTGTTTTTT
TRBJ1-2	NA	few	TRBV19	CASSTPDSPNYGYTF	TGTGCCAGTAGTACCCCCGACAGTCCGAATTATGGCTACACCTTC
TRBJ1-5	TRBD1	NA	TRBV2	CASSTGTGSNQPQHF	TGTGCCAGCAGCACCGGGACAGGGTCCAATCAGCCCCAGCATTTT
TRBJ1-5	TRBD1	NA	TRBV2	CASSPTGGANQPQHF	TGTGCCAGCAGTCCCACAGGGGGGGCCAATCAGCCCCAGCATTTT
TRBJ1-2	NA	NA	TRBV28	CASSLAPRGSYGYTF	TGTGCCAGCAGTTTGGCTCCGAGGGGGAGCTATGGCTACACCTTC
TRBJ1-5	TRBD1	NA	TRBV7-2	CASRPGTGVQPQHF	TGTGCCAGCAGGCCCGGGACAGGGGTACAGCCCCAGCATTTT
TRBJ2-7	TRBD2	NA	TRBV28	CASSLRAGRYEQYF	TGTGCCAGCAGTCTTCGAGCGGGACGCTACGAGCAGTACTTC
TRBJ2-1	NA	once	TRBV7-8	CASSSAGLYDEQFF	TGTGCCAGCAGCTCGGCGGGACTCTACGATGAGCAGTTCTTC
TRBJ1-4	NA	NA	TRBV4-3	CASSQDPMGANEKLFF	TGCGCCAGCAGCCAAGATCCAATGGGCGCGAATGAAAAACTGTTTTTT
TRBJ2-7	TRBD1	NA	TRBV25-1	CASRGQGDYEQYF	TGTGCCAGCAGAGGACAGGGGGACTACGAGCAGTACTTC
TRBJ1-1	NA	NA	TRBV7-9	CSSSNSNEATEAFF	TGTTCCAGCAGCAATTCCAACGAGGCGACTGAAGCTTTCTTT
TRBJ2-3	NA	NA	TRBV6-1	CASSNPGTDTQYF	TGTGCCAGCAGCAACCCAGGCACAGATACGCAGTATTTT
TRBJ2-7	TRBD2	few	TRBV7-3	CASSYGLAGNEQYF	TGTGCCAGCAGCTACGGACTAGCGGGGAACGAGCAGTACTTC
TRBJ2-1	NA	NA	TRBV5-1	CASTYNSGYEQFF	TGCGCCAGCACTTATAATAGCGGCTATGAGCAGTTCTTC
TRBJ2-7	TRBD2	NA	TRBV28	CASSNLAGAYEQYF	TGTGCCAGCAGTAACTTAGCGGGGGCCTACGAGCAGTACTTC
TRBJ2-1	TRBD2	NA	TRBV5-4	CASSGITSGRRNEQFF	TGTGCCAGCAGCGGGATAACTAGCGGGAGACGTAATGAGCAGTTCTTC
TRBJ1-2	TRBD1	NA	TRBV11-2	CASSLLTGVGNGYTF	TGTGCCAGCAGCTTATTAACAGGGGTAGGAAATGGCTACACCTTC
TRBJ1-2	NA	NA	TRBV6-5	CASSGSRSNYGYTF	TGTGCCAGCAGTGGGAGCAGGTCTAACTATGGCTACACCTTC
TRBJ2-5	NA	NA	TRBV7-2	CASTTQLRYETQYF	TGTGCCAGCACCACACAGTTACGTTATGAGACCCAGTACTTC
TRBJ1-2	NA	few	TRBV20-1	CSAWNRGYTF	TGCAGTGCTTGGAACAGAGGCTACACCTTC
TRBJ2-7	TRBD2	NA	TRBV4-2	CASSQTGTSGGVYEQYF	TGTGCCAGCAGCCAGACCGGGACTAGCGGGGGGGTGTACGAGCAGTACTTC
TRBJ1-3	NA	NA	TRBV4-2	CASSQDLVRQLSGNTIYF	TGTGCCAGCAGCCAAGATTTGGTCCGACAGCTCTCTGGAAACACCATATATTTT
TRBJ2-5	TRBD2	NA	TRBV2	CASSESLAGAQETQYF	TGTGCCAGCAGTGAATCGCTAGCGGGGGCTCAAGAGACCCAGTACTTC
TRBJ2-7	TRBD1	NA	TRBV6-5	CASSFGQGEFYEQYF	TGTGCCAGCAGTTTCGGACAGGGTGAATTCTACGAGCAGTACTTC
TRBJ2-2	TRBD1	few	TRBV5-6	CASSLDRGLSGELFF	TGTGCCAGCAGCTTGGACAGGGGGCTCAGCGGGGAGCTGTTTTTT